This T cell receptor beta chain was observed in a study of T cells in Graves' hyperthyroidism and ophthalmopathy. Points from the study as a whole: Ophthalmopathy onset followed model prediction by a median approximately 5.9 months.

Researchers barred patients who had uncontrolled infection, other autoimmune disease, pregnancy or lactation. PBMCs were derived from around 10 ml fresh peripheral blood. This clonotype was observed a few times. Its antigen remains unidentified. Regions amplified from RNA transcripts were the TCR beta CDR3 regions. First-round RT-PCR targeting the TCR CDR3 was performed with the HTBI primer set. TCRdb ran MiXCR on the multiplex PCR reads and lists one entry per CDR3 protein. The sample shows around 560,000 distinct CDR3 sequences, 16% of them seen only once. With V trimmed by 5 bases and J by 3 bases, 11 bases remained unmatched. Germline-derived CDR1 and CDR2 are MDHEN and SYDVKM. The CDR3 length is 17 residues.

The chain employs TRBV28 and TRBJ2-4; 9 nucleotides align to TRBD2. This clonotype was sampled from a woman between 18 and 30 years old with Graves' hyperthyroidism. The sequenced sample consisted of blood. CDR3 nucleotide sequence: TGTGCCAGCAGTCCGGCGGGGGGGGGCCAGAGCAAAAACATTCAGTACTTC. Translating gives CASSPAGGGQSKNIQYF.